This T cell receptor (beta chain) was identified in a study of shared clonotypes between healthy human individuals. Findings of the study overall: All-four-donor shared clonotypes had higher generation probabilities than non-shared clonotypes did.

V was clipped by 5 bases and J by 1 base, with 8 bases between them. Germline-derived CDR1 and CDR2 are SEHNR and FQNEAQ (reference sequence). CDR3 length equals 13 residues. CD8 cells regarded as naive lacked CD45RO, were positively chosen for CCR7, and omitted terminally differentiated effector memory CD45RA+ cells. Repertoires were generated with immunoSEQ multiplex PCR, while TCRdb's copy carries only in-frame clones and drops some. The table lists about 2.2 million clones, 85% to 95% of them singletons. Points on this clone: Its antigen is not known.

The V and J genes are TRBV7-9 and TRBJ2-5, with D perhaps matching TRBD1 or TRBD2 (5 bases each). Sequenced sample: naive CD8+ T cells from PBMCs. The clonotype was recovered from a man younger than 30 in good health. Some clones in this sample may be carry-over from other donors' samples. Here the CDR3 reads CASSTRGQETQYF. The CDR3 DNA reads as TGTGCCAGCAGCACGAGGGGCCAAGAGACCCAGTACTTC.